The TCR beta chain under discussion was sequenced for a study of graft-versus-host responses after intestinal transplantation. General study findings and limits: Allografts from individuals with graft-donor T cell macrochimerism displayed high graft-versus-host to host-versus-graft clonal ratios.

Profiled with immunoSEQ multiplex PCR; TCRdb holds only in-frame clones, not every one. The table includes about 27,000 clones, 75% to 90% detected once. This clone was seen a handful of times. Its target is unknown. There are 15 residues in the CDR3. Germline CDR1 reads MNHNY; CDR2 reads SVGAGI (reference sequence). After removal of 2 bases from V and 6 bases from J, the junction contained 4 bases not matched to a gene. The rearrangement joins TRBV6-6 to TRBJ2-2; TRBD2 agrees at 9 bases. Material: PBMCs, obtained almost 29 days after intestinal transplant. This TCR came from a human patient who received an intestinal transplant, so some T cells may come from the graft donor. Here the CDR3 DNA reads TGTGCCAGCAGTTACGTATCTAGCGGGGCCGGGGAGCTGTTTTTT. Translation: CASSYVSSGAGELFF.